The rows below give T cell receptor beta chains drawn from one sample of a study of shared clonotypes between healthy human individuals. Profiled with immunoSEQ multiplex PCR; TCRdb holds only in-frame clones, not every one. The repertoire includes roughly 380,000 clones, 90% to 98% of them detected once, and around 0.32% sits in the top ten. The specimen was memory CD8+ T cells sorted from blood. These receptors all come from a man aged 25 to 40 in good health. Both conserved end residues are part of each CDR3.

J gene: TRBJ2-1; V gene: TRBV30; CDR3 protein: CAWSNTGNEQFF
J gene: TRBJ2-7; V gene: TRBV6-1; CDR3 protein: CASRDRGGYEQYF
J gene: TRBJ2-1; V gene: TRBV6-5; CDR3 protein: CASSYSGQGYNEQFF
J gene: TRBJ2-3; V gene: TRBV27; CDR3 protein: CASSSQGLADTQYF
J gene: TRBJ2-7; V gene: TRBV10-1; CDR3 protein: CASSESTPGRHEQYF
J gene: TRBJ2-7; V gene: TRBV6-1; CDR3 protein: CASSEASTAGYEQYF
J gene: TRBJ2-2; V gene: TRBV28; CDR3 protein: CASSRGTANTGELFF
J gene: TRBJ1-1; V gene: TRBV4-2; CDR3 protein: CASSLHRDVGPEAFF
J gene: TRBJ2-7; V gene: TRBV5-1; CDR3 protein: CASSLSAGEPYEQYF
J gene: TRBJ2-3; V gene: TRBV11-2; CDR3 protein: CASSRRQGEGTDTQYF
J gene: TRBJ2-7; V gene: TRBV5-1; CDR3 protein: CASSLEGGAPYEQYF
J gene: TRBJ2-3; V gene: TRBV5-4; CDR3 protein: CASSFQTDTQYF
J gene: TRBJ2-3; V gene: TRBV9; CDR3 protein: CASSVDRTSGSSYSDTQYF
J gene: TRBJ2-4; V gene: TRBV5-1; CDR3 protein: CASSFRGNIQYF
J gene: TRBJ1-5; V gene: TRBV29-1; CDR3 protein: CSVGGSQPQHF
J gene: TRBJ2-7; V gene: TRBV28; CDR3 protein: CASRRPRSYEQYF
J gene: TRBJ2-1; V gene: TRBV6-5; CDR3 protein: CASRTGEYNEQFF
J gene: TRBJ2-3; V gene: TRBV28; CDR3 protein: CASSYLGTSGYTDTQYF
J gene: TRBJ2-1; V gene: TRBV28; CDR3 protein: CASSSGTSGNEQFF
J gene: TRBJ2-7; V gene: TRBV15; CDR3 protein: CATSRGDREDEQYF
J gene: TRBJ2-2; V gene: TRBV30; CDR3 protein: CAWSLLGRRDTGELFF
J gene: TRBJ1-4; V gene: TRBV6-6; CDR3 protein: CASSYRANEKLFF
J gene: TRBJ2-1; V gene: TRBV10-2; CDR3 protein: CASSQGSGIYNEQFF
J gene: TRBJ2-1; V gene: TRBV19; CDR3 protein: CASSTPSPAYNEQFF
J gene: TRBJ2-2; V gene: TRBV10-3; CDR3 protein: CAISGSGRLAGELFF
J gene: TRBJ2-7; V gene: TRBV4-1; CDR3 protein: CASSQGDSFDEQYF